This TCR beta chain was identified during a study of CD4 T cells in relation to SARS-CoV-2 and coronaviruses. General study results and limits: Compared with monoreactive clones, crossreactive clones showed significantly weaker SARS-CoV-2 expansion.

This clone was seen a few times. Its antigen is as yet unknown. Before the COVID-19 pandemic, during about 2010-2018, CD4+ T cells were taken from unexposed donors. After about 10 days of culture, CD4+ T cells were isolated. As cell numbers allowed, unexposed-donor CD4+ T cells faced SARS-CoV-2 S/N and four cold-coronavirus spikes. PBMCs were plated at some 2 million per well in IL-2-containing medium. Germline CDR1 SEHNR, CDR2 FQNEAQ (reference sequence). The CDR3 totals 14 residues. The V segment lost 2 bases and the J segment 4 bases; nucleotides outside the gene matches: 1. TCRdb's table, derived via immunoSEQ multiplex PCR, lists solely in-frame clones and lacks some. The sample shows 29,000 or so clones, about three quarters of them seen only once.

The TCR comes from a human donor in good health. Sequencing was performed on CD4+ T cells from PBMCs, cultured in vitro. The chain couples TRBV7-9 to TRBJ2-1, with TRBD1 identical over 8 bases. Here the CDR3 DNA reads TGTGCCAGCAGCTTACGACAGGGGTACAATGAGCAGTTCTTC. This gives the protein CASSLRQGYNEQFF.